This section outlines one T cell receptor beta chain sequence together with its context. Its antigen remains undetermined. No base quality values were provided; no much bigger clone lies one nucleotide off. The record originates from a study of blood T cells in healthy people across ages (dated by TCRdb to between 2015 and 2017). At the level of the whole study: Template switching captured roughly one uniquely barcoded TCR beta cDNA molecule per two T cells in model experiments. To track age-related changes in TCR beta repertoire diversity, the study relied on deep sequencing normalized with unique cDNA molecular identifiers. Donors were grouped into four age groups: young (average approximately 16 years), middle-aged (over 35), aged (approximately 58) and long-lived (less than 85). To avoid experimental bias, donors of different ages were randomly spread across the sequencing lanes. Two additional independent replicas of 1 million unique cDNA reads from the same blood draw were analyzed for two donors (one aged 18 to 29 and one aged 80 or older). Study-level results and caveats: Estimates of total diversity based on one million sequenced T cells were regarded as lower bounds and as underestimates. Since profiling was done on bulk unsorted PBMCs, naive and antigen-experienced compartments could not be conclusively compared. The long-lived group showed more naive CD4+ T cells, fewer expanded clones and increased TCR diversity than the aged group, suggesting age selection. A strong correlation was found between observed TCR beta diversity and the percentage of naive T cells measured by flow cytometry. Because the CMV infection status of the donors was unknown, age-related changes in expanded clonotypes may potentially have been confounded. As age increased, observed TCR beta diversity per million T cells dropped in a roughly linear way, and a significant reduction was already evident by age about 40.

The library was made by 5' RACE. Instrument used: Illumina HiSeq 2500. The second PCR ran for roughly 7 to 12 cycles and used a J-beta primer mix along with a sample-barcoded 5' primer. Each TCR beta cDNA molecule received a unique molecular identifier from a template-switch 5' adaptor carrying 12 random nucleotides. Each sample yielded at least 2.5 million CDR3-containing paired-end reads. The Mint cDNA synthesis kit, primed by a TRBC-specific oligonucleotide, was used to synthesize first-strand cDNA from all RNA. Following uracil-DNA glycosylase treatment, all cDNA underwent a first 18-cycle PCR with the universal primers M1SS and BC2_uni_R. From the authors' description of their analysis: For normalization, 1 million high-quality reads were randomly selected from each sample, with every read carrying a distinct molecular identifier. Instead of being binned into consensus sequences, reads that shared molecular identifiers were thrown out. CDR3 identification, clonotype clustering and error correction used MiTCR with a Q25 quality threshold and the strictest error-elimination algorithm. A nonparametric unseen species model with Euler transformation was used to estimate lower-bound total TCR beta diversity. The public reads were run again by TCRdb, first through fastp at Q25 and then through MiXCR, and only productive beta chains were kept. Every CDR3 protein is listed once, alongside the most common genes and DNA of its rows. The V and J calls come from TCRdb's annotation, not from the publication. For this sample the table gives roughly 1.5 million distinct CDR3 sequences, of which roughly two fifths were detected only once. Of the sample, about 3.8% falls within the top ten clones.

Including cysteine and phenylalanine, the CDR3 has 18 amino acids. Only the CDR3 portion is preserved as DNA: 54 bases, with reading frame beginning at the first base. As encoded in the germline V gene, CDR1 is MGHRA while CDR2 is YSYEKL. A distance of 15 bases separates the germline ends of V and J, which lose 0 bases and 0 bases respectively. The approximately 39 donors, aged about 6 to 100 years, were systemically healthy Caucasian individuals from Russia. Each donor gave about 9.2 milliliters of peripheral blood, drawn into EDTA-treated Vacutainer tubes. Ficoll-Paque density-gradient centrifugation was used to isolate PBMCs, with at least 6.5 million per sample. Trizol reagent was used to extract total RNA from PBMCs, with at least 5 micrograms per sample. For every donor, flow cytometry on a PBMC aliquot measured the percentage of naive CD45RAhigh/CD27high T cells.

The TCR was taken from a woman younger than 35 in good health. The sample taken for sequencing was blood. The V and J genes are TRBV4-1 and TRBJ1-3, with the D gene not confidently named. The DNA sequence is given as TGCGCCAGCAGCCAAGACTCTCGGGTGTTTCACTCTGGAAACACCATATATTTT. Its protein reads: CASSQDSRVFHSGNTIYF.